A single sample is the source of the 12 T cell receptor beta chains below, sequenced in a study of spatial heterogeneity in lung cancer. Each CDR3 protein gets one entry after TCRdb re-called the 5' RACE reads with MiXCR. The sample consists of roughly 120,000 distinct CDR3 sequences, 12% of them appearing once. Time point indicated: blood at routine non-recurrence follow-up after resection. No cells were sorted before sequencing. The whole RNA sequenced was extracted from tumor, nontumor lung or frozen PBMC. Source: PBMCs, taken at follow-up. These receptors all come from a male donor with early-stage non-small cell lung cancer.

This clonotype has ten or more counts. The chain links TRBV11-2 to TRBJ2-7; unclear D gene. The CDR3 loop spans 11 amino acids. Germline V gene lookup returns CDR1 SGHAT and CDR2 FQNNGV. V lost 5 bases and J lost 1, with 3 bases in between. The CDR3: CASSVSYEQYF. CDR3 in DNA: TGTGCCAGCAGCGTGTCCTACGAGCAGTACTTC.

This clonotype was detected only a few times. V and J are TRBV9 and TRBJ1-1; possibly TRBD1 for D (5 bases). This CDR3 has 16 residues. Germline lookup yields CDR1 SGDLS and CDR2 YYNGEE. V gave up 2 bases and J gave up 0 bases, with 14 bases separating them. The CDR3 here is CASSVGVGYLNTEAFF. The CDR3, as DNA: TGTGCCAGCAGCGTGGGGGTAGGGTACTTGAACACTGAAGCTTTCTTT.

There are a few counts of this clonotype. The rearrangement uses TRBV6-6 and TRBJ2-1; 8 bases are a match to TRBD2. The germline V gene has CDR1 MNHNY and CDR2 SVGAGI (reference sequence). The J segment lost 4 bases and the V segment lost 5 bases, leaving 10 bases of the junction unmatched. The CDR3 sequence is 16 residues long. The CDR3 DNA reads as TGTGCCAGCAGTACCAGTAGCGGGGCGACGTACAATGAGCAGTTCTTC. Its protein is CASSTSSGATYNEQFF.

The rearrangement uses TRBV20-1 and TRBJ1-4; no firm D call. Germline CDR1 is DFQATT and CDR2 is SNEGSKA (reference sequence). This CDR3 comprises 15 residues. The V end was cut by 1 base, the J end by 0 bases, with 9 bases between. In DNA, the CDR3 is TGCAGTGCTAGAGCCTCCCGATCAACTAATGAAAAACTGTTTTTT. As protein: CSARASRSTNEKLFF.

The sample holds a few counts of this clonotype. V usage is TRBV20-1 and J usage is TRBJ2-7; D possibly corresponds to TRBD1 (6 bases). Germline V gene lookup returns CDR1 DFQATT and CDR2 SNEGSKA (reference sequence). Deletions cut 4 bases from V and 5 bases from J, with 15 bases between. The CDR3 covers 13 residues. The CDR3 is CSATAEGGHEQYF. CDR3 DNA sequence: TGCAGTGCTACCGCTGAAGGGGGACACGAGCAGTACTTC.

V usage is TRBV6-2 or TRBV6-3 and J usage is TRBJ2-7; possible D gene TRBD2, 6 bases. The CDR3 covers 15 residues. The V gene's germline CDR1 is MNHEY and CDR2 SVGEGT. The V end was cut by 0 bases, the J end by 2 bases, with 11 bases between. CDR3 DNA: TGTGCCAGCAGTTACTCGTGGGGCGGGACCTACGAGCAGTACTTC. Translation gives CASSYSWGGTYEQYF.

This clonotype was counted ten times or more. An end of the junction does not agree with germline; a read error may underlie this. The genes are TRBV4-2 and TRBJ2-3; D perhaps matches TRBD2 (6 bases). CDR3 length equals 16 residues. The germline V gene has CDR1 LGHNA and CDR2 YNFKEQ. The CDR3 protein is CASSQGDSSSTNTQYF. In nucleotides, the CDR3 is TGTGCCAGCAGCCAAGGGGACTCTAGTAGCACAAATACGCAGTATTTT.

CDR3 sequence (DNA): TGTGCCAGCAGTCCCGTGGGGCATAGCTCCTACGAGCAGTACTTC. The encoded protein is CASSPVGHSSYEQYF. The genes are TRBV6-5 and TRBJ2-7; tentative D call: TRBD1 (5 bases). V gave up 5 bases and J gave up 0 bases, with 14 bases separating them. Germline V gene lookup returns CDR1 MNHEY and CDR2 SVGAGI. The CDR3 has 15 residues.

The table lists this clonotype with many counts. The chain joins TRBV12-3 or TRBV12-4 to TRBJ2-7; D may match TRBD1 or TRBD2 (5 bases each). Between the trimmed V and J ends, which lost 6 bases and 3 bases, there was a span of 18 bases. The CDR3 extends over 15 amino acids. This CDR3 reads CASSPNGDALYEQYF. In DNA, the CDR3 is TGTGCCAGCAGCCCTAACGGGGACGCACTCTACGAGCAGTACTTC.

The DNA of the CDR3 is TGCAGCGTTGAGAAGGGGGATGAAAAACTGTTTTTT. It yields the protein CSVEKGDEKLFF. The chain is built from TRBV29-1 and TRBJ1-4, with D tentatively TRBD1 (6 bases). Germline CDR1 SQVTM, CDR2 ANQGSEA. V was clipped by 3 bases and J by 6 bases, with 8 bases between them. This CDR3 comprises 12 residues. Complete variable domain (other parts from reference TRBV29-1 and TRBJ1-4): SAVISQKPSRDICQRGTSLTIQCQVDSQVTMMFWYRQQPGQSLTLIATANQGSEATYESGFVIDKFPISRPNLTFSTLTVSNMSPEDSSIYLCSVEKGDEKLFFGSGTQLSVL.

There are a few counts of this clonotype. CDR3 sequence (DNA): TGCGCCAGCAGCTTGGAGGCAGCCTACGAGCAGTACTTC. It is translated as CASSLEAAYEQYF. The gene calls are TRBV5-1 and TRBJ2-7; D remains unclear. The CDR3 extends over 13 amino acids. Germline CDR1 and CDR2: SGHRS and YFSETQ. The V and J ends lost 0 bases and 2 bases respectively, with 6 bases between them.

The gene calls are TRBV7-9 and TRBJ2-7; D unclear. The CDR3 spans 12 residues. Looked up from germline, CDR1 is SEHNR and CDR2 is FQNEAQ (reference sequence). V lost 5 bases and J 6 bases, leaving 11 bases between the germline ends. The CDR3 loop reads CASSPELSEQYF. CDR3 DNA sequence: TGTGCCAGCAGCCCTGAATTATCCGAGCAGTACTTC. Supplemented by reference TRBV7-9 and TRBJ2-7, the full variable domain reads DTGVSQNPRHKITKRGQNVTFRCDPISEHNRLYWYRQTLGQGPEFLTYFQNEAQLEKSRLLSDRFSAERPKGSFSTLEIQRTEQGDSAMYLCASSPELSEQYFGPGTRLTVT.